This T cell receptor beta chain comes out of a study of blood T cell repertoires in COVID-19. The method was immunoSEQ multiplex PCR; TCRdb's version includes in-frame clones alone and lacks a portion of them. The sample lists some 200,000 clones; 94% were seen once. This CDR3 has 16 amino acids. The gene calls are TRBV21-1 and TRBJ2-1; TRBD1 was called by the table and not checked on the DNA. TRBV21-1 is a recognized pseudogene. This clonotype was sampled from a man aged 25-45 years with COVID-19, enrolled during active disease. Input material: peripheral blood. CDR3 sequence: CASSRKRGSSYNEQFF. Written as DNA, the CDR3 is TGTGCCAGCAGCAGGAAGAGGGGGAGCTCCTACAATGAGCAGTTCTTC.